A selection of T cell receptor beta chains follows, all from one sample in a study of T cells in Graves' hyperthyroidism and ophthalmopathy. TCRdb redid the calling of the multiplex PCR reads with MiXCR, one entry per CDR3 protein. The sample lists about 700,000 distinct CDR3 sequences, 14% occurring once. The sequenced sample consisted of blood. Every receptor here comes from a woman under 30 with Graves' hyperthyroidism. Each CDR3 is given without its conserved first and last residue. The order of the fields is CDR3 protein, V gene, CDR3 length, J gene.

cdr3_aa: AWSVRRAGEQF
v_call: TRBV30
cdr3_length: 11
j_call: TRBJ2-1

cdr3_aa: ASSPTGTNTGELF
v_call: TRBV7-9
cdr3_length: 13
j_call: TRBJ2-2

cdr3_aa: ASSPDRGGNYGYT
v_call: TRBV6-1
cdr3_length: 13
j_call: TRBJ1-2

cdr3_aa: SARDRLAGDNEQF
v_call: TRBV20-1
cdr3_length: 13
j_call: TRBJ2-1

cdr3_aa: ASSFSGAGEQY
v_call: TRBV27
cdr3_length: 11
j_call: TRBJ2-7

cdr3_aa: ASSPQSPIRANSYEQY
v_call: TRBV18
cdr3_length: 16
j_call: TRBJ2-7

cdr3_aa: SAPKGTLKSWSGELF
v_call: TRBV20-1
cdr3_length: 15
j_call: TRBJ2-2

cdr3_aa: SARGTDYGYT
v_call: TRBV20-1
cdr3_length: 10
j_call: TRBJ1-2

cdr3_aa: ASTPGQAATEAF
v_call: TRBV28
cdr3_length: 12
j_call: TRBJ1-1

cdr3_aa: AWSVGSADTQY
v_call: TRBV30
cdr3_length: 11
j_call: TRBJ2-3

cdr3_aa: ASSGNSGRAERETQY
v_call: TRBV9
cdr3_length: 15
j_call: TRBJ2-5

cdr3_aa: ASRPPRGAGTGELF
v_call: TRBV12-3/TRBV12-4
cdr3_length: 14
j_call: TRBJ2-2

cdr3_aa: ASSLSRGAPTEAF
v_call: TRBV27
cdr3_length: 13
j_call: TRBJ1-1

cdr3_aa: ASSYSNRAHEQY
v_call: TRBV6-5
cdr3_length: 12
j_call: TRBJ2-7

cdr3_aa: ASSIPAGGSETQY
v_call: TRBV19
cdr3_length: 13
j_call: TRBJ2-5

cdr3_aa: ATSTHSGKTNEKLF
v_call: TRBV15
cdr3_length: 14
j_call: TRBJ1-4

cdr3_aa: ASSSELHNEQF
v_call: TRBV6-1
cdr3_length: 11
j_call: TRBJ2-1

cdr3_aa: ASQETTRAQY
v_call: TRBV28
cdr3_length: 10
j_call: TRBJ2-5

cdr3_aa: ASSLQGARVGEKLF
v_call: TRBV5-1
cdr3_length: 14
j_call: TRBJ1-4

cdr3_aa: ASSLDVGVMGNEQF
v_call: TRBV5-6
cdr3_length: 14
j_call: TRBJ2-1

cdr3_aa: ASSLVILAPRGGETQY
v_call: TRBV5-1
cdr3_length: 16
j_call: TRBJ2-5

cdr3_aa: ASSTPESFYEQY
v_call: TRBV6-1
cdr3_length: 12
j_call: TRBJ2-7

cdr3_aa: SAEDREVTYEQY
v_call: TRBV20-1
cdr3_length: 12
j_call: TRBJ2-7

cdr3_aa: ASSTNSAARGLAVPHEQY
v_call: TRBV28
cdr3_length: 18
j_call: TRBJ2-7

cdr3_aa: SVDRGTNTEAF
v_call: TRBV29-1
cdr3_length: 11
j_call: TRBJ1-1

cdr3_aa: ASSHPTSGVHNEQF
v_call: TRBV4-2
cdr3_length: 14
j_call: TRBJ2-1

cdr3_aa: ASSSTSGVTGELF
v_call: TRBV7-6
cdr3_length: 13
j_call: TRBJ2-2

cdr3_aa: ASSLGGQGSDIQY
v_call: TRBV27
cdr3_length: 13
j_call: TRBJ2-4

cdr3_aa: ASSVGIVGNEQF
v_call: TRBV9
cdr3_length: 12
j_call: TRBJ2-1

cdr3_aa: ASSPWGGMEETQY
v_call: TRBV7-9
cdr3_length: 13
j_call: TRBJ2-5

cdr3_aa: ASTLQRSSEQF
v_call: TRBV7-9
cdr3_length: 11
j_call: TRBJ2-1

cdr3_aa: SARSGLAGETQY
v_call: TRBV20-1
cdr3_length: 12
j_call: TRBJ2-5

cdr3_aa: ASSQETPQGGSYGYT
v_call: TRBV4-1
cdr3_length: 15
j_call: TRBJ1-2

cdr3_aa: ASSPSSIWAAGYT
v_call: TRBV3-1
cdr3_length: 13
j_call: TRBJ1-2

cdr3_aa: SARDTLSPLH
v_call: TRBV20-1
cdr3_length: 10
j_call: TRBJ1-6

cdr3_aa: SARPEVAGTTDTQY
v_call: TRBV20-1
cdr3_length: 14
j_call: TRBJ2-3

cdr3_aa: ASSLAGTGGRYGYT
v_call: TRBV7-9
cdr3_length: 14
j_call: TRBJ1-2

cdr3_aa: ASSLGFPEVLAGDQVRHEQF
v_call: TRBV7-9
cdr3_length: 20
j_call: TRBJ2-1

cdr3_aa: ASSDLTGRETQY
v_call: TRBV6-1
cdr3_length: 12
j_call: TRBJ2-5

cdr3_aa: ASTVRGPSYEQY
v_call: TRBV6-1
cdr3_length: 12
j_call: TRBJ2-7

cdr3_aa: ASSYNVGSYEQY
v_call: TRBV6-9
cdr3_length: 12
j_call: TRBJ2-7

cdr3_aa: ASSLNTYEQY
v_call: TRBV28
cdr3_length: 10
j_call: TRBJ2-7

cdr3_aa: AWGRGSANSYEQY
v_call: TRBV30
cdr3_length: 13
j_call: TRBJ2-7

cdr3_aa: ASSAGTGSNNEQF
v_call: TRBV9
cdr3_length: 13
j_call: TRBJ2-1

cdr3_aa: ASSEDLGQPQH
v_call: TRBV10-1
cdr3_length: 11
j_call: TRBJ1-5

cdr3_aa: ASSPLAGGRLEQY
v_call: TRBV6-5
cdr3_length: 13
j_call: TRBJ2-7

cdr3_aa: ASSRGTGYEQY
v_call: TRBV28
cdr3_length: 11
j_call: TRBJ2-7

cdr3_aa: ASSIGQAGNQPQH
v_call: TRBV19
cdr3_length: 13
j_call: TRBJ1-5

cdr3_aa: ASSLERDRANTEAF
v_call: TRBV7-8
cdr3_length: 14
j_call: TRBJ1-1

cdr3_aa: ASSHSWTGRIYGHT
v_call: TRBV12-3/TRBV12-4
cdr3_length: 14
j_call: TRBJ1-2

cdr3_aa: SASLGRGGNEQF
v_call: TRBV20-1
cdr3_length: 12
j_call: TRBJ2-1

cdr3_aa: ASSNNPSEAF
v_call: TRBV2
cdr3_length: 10
j_call: TRBJ1-1

cdr3_aa: ASSLSPNRNTGELF
v_call: TRBV11-2
cdr3_length: 14
j_call: TRBJ2-2

cdr3_aa: ASSPPRQGQNTEAF
v_call: TRBV18
cdr3_length: 14
j_call: TRBJ1-1

cdr3_aa: ASSQKGKWTGNTIY
v_call: TRBV3-1
cdr3_length: 14
j_call: TRBJ1-3